This T cell receptor (beta chain) was retrieved from a study of blood T cell repertoires in COVID-19. Here immunoSEQ multiplex PCR was the method, and the copy in TCRdb shows in-frame clones only, minus some. There are fewer than 300,000 clones in the sample; about 87% occur only once, and 1% to 1.5% lies in the top ten. The CDR3 is 14 amino acids. V lost 0 bases and J lost 4; bases outside the gene matches: 3. In germline, CDR1 is GTSNPN, CDR2 SVGIG (reference sequence). Sequencing input: PBMCs or T cells enriched from blood (not recorded which). The TCR sequence derives from a woman aged 40 to 50 with acute COVID-19. The J gene is TRBJ2-1, the V gene TRBV30; TRBD1 matches 7 bases. The CDR3 loop is CAWSVRTGYNEQFF. The CDR3 bases are TGTGCCTGGAGTGTAAGGACAGGATACAATGAGCAGTTCTTC.